Here is one T cell receptor (beta chain) with its context. The antigen is not known. The junction does not match germline at one end; this may be a read error. TCRdb re-derived calls from the RT-PCR reads in MiXCR, one entry per CDR3 protein. This table holds about 190,000 distinct CDR3 sequences, approximately 14% found once. The data were obtained in a study of response to subunit inactivated influenza vaccine. Study-wide results and limits: Authors suggested each seasonal influenza vaccination recruits few new T cells.

The length of the CDR3 is 14 residues. CDR1 and CDR2 (germline): SGHVS, FNYEAQ. The chain combines TRBV7-6 with TRBJ1-4; D uncertain. The sequences come from CD8+ T cells sorted from PBMCs, collected 4 to 6 days after vaccination. The sequence was obtained from a man aged 45-60 years who received an inactivated influenza vaccine. CDR3 DNA: TGTGCCAGCGGCTTAGCGCCCCAGTCCGCAGAACTGTTTTTT. Translated: CASGLAPQSAELFF.